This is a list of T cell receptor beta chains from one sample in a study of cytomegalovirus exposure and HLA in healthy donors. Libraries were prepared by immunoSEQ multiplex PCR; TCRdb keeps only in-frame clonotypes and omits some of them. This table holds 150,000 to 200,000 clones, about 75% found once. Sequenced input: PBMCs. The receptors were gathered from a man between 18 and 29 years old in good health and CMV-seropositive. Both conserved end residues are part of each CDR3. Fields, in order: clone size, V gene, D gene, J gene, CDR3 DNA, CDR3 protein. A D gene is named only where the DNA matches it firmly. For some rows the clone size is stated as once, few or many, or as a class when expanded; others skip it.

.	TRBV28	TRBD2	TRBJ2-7	TGTGCCAGCACGGGACTAGCGACTTCCTACGAGCAGTACTTC	CASTGLATSYEQYF
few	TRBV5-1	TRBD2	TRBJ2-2	TGCGCCAGCAGCCCCAAAATTCTAGCGGGAGGTAACACCGGGGAGCTGTTTTTT	CASSPKILAGGNTGELFF
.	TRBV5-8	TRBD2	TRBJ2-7	TGTGCCAGCAGCTTGGGCGGGAGGGCCGACGAGCAGTACTTC	CASSLGGRADEQYF
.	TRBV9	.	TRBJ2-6	TGTGCCAGCAGCGCCCCGGGAACGGGGGCCAACGTCCTGACTTTC	CASSAPGTGANVLTF
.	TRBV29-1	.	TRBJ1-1	TGCAGCGTTACGACAGGAAACACTGAAGCTTTCTTT	CSVTTGNTEAFF
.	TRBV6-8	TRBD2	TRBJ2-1	TGTGCCAGCAGACCTTCGGGGGGGGAGGGCCTAATTTGGAATGAGCAGTTCTTC	CASRPSGGEGLIWNEQFF
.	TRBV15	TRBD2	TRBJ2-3	TGTGCCACCAGCAGAGATCGGTATAGCGGGAGCTCAGATACGCAGTATTTT	CATSRDRYSGSSDTQYF
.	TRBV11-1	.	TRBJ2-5	TGTGCCAGCAGCTTAGGAGACTATCAAGAGACCCAGTACTTC	CASSLGDYQETQYF
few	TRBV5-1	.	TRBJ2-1	TGCGCCAGCAGCCCCCGACTCCCATCTACAACTGAGCAGTTCTTC	CASSPRLPSTTEQFF
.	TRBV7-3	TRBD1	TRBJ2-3	TGTGCCAGCAGCTTAGACAGGGGCACAGATACGCAGTATTTT	CASSLDRGTDTQYF
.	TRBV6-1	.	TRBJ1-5	TGTGCCAGCGGAACAGATAGCAATCAGCCCCAGCATTTT	CASGTDSNQPQHF
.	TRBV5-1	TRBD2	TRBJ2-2	TGCGCCAGCAGCGCCGGGACTAGCGGGAGTCACGGGGAGCTGTTTTTT	CASSAGTSGSHGELFF
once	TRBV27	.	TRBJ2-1	TGTGCCAGCAGTGACTGGACAGTCCCCTACAATGAGCAGTTCTTC	CASSDWTVPYNEQFF
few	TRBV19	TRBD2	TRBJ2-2	TGTGCCGCACAGCGGGAGGGTTCCGGGGAGCTGTTTTTT	CAAQREGSGELFF
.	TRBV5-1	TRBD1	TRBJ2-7	TGCGCCAGCAGGATCGGACAGGCACAGACCTACGAGCAGTACTTC	CASRIGQAQTYEQYF
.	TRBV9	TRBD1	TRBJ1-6	TGTGCCAGCAGCGAGGACAGGGCTTATTCACCCCTCCACTTT	CASSEDRAYSPLHF
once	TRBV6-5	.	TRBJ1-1	TGTGCCAGCAGTGGGGGCTGGAACGGCAACACTGAAGCTTTCTTT	CASSGGWNGNTEAFF
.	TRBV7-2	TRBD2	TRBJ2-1	TGTGCCAGCAGCATCGGGACTAGCAGGTTCTTC	CASSIGTSRFF
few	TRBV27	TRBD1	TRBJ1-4	TGTGCCAGTGGAACAGGGGATGAAAAACTGTTTTTT	CASGTGDEKLFF
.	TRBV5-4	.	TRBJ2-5	TGTGCCAGCAGCTTGGCCGGAAGACTACAATACCAAGAGACCCAGTACTTC	CASSLAGRLQYQETQYF
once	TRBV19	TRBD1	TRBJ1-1	TGTGCCAGCTACAGGGGGCGCGGGACTGAAGCTTTCTTT	CASYRGRGTEAFF
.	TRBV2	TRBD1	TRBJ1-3	TGTGCCAGCAGTGGAGCCGGGACAGGCGGGAACACCATATATTTT	CASSGAGTGGNTIYF
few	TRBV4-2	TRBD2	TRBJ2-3	TGTGCCAGCAGCCAATTTACAGCGGGAGGCAGCACAGATACGCAGTATTTT	CASSQFTAGGSTDTQYF
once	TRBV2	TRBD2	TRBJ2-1	TGTGCCAGCAGGGCTCGGGAGGGCCTGTGGAATGAGCAGTTCTTC	CASRAREGLWNEQFF
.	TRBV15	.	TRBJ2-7	TGTGCCACCAGCAGGGGGGTGGCGGGGAGCTACGAGCAGTACTTC	CATSRGVAGSYEQYF
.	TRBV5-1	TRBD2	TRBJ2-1	TGCGCCAGCAGGGGTAGCGGGAGGCTCAATGAGCAGTTCTTC	CASRGSGRLNEQFF
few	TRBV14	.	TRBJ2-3	TGTGCCAGCAATAGTGAGCGGAGGACAGATACGCAGTATTTT	CASNSERRTDTQYF
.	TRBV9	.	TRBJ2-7	TGTGCCAGCAGCTTCACCCTGGGTGGTGGGCTGAGCGAGCAGTACTTC	CASSFTLGGGLSEQYF
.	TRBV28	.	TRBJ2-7	TGTGCCAGCAGTGTTTTGCGGAACGAGCAGTACTTC	CASSVLRNEQYF
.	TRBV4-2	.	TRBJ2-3	TGTGCCAGCAGCCAGGGGAGAGATACGCAGTATTTT	CASSQGRDTQYF
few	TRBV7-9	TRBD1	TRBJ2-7	TGTGCCAGCAGCCAAGTAACAGGGGGCGAGCAGTACTTC	CASSQVTGGEQYF
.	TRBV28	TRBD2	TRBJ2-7	TGTGCCAGCACTTCCTCGGGGGGAGGATACGAGCAGTACTTC	CASTSSGGGYEQYF
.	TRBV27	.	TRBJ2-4	TGTGCCAGCAGTTTAAGGGCGGCCCAGGGGAACATTCAGTACTTC	CASSLRAAQGNIQYF
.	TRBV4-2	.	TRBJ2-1	TGTGCCAGCAGCCAAGATCTGGGGAGTTTGGGTTGGGACAATGAGCAGTTCTTC	CASSQDLGSLGWDNEQFF
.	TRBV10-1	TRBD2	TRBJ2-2	TGCGCCAGCAGTGATTTTCTAGCGGGAGTGTGGACCACCGGGGAGCTGTTTTTT	CASSDFLAGVWTTGELFF
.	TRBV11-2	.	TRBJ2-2	TGTGCCAGCGCCAGGGGAGTTACCGGGGAGCTGTTTTTT	CASARGVTGELFF
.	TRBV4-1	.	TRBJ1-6	TGCGCCAGCAGCCAAGTTGTCCTAAGCAATTCACCCCTCCACTTT	CASSQVVLSNSPLHF
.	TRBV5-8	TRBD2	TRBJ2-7	TGTGCCAGCAGCTTGGGGGTAGCGGGAGTGCAGTACGAGCAGTACTTC	CASSLGVAGVQYEQYF
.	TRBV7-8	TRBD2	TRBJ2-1	TGTGCCAGCAGCTTAAGTGGGCCGGGACTAGCGACATACAATGAGCAGTTCTTC	CASSLSGPGLATYNEQFF
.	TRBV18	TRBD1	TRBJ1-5	TGTGCCAGCTCGCCGGACAGGGGGTCTGACGGCAATCAGCCCCAGCATTTT	CASSPDRGSDGNQPQHF
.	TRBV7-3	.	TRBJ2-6	TGTGCCAGCAGCTTAAGAGGAAGTCCCTCTGGGGCCAACGTCCTGACTTTC	CASSLRGSPSGANVLTF
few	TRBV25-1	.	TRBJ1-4	TGTGCCAGCAGTCTGGGGAGTGAAAAACTGTTTTTT	CASSLGSEKLFF